The rows below give T cell receptor beta chains drawn from one sample of a study of Ad26.COV2.S vaccination and SARS-CoV-2 variants. Here immunoSEQ multiplex PCR was the method, and the copy in TCRdb shows in-frame clones only, minus some. In the table there are some 480,000 clones, around 90% of which are singletons. The sequenced sample was peripheral blood, obtained in a trial of Ad26.COV2.S vaccine versus placebo. These receptors all come from a person between 18 and 59 years old who received the Ad26.COV2.S COVID-19 vaccine or a placebo. CDR3s include the opening cysteine and the closing phenylalanine or tryptophan. D genes are given only for firm matches. Clone sizes are given selectively: once, few, many, or a class where the clone is expanded.

j_call d_call v_call clone_size cdr3_aa cdr3_nt
TRBJ2-7 TRBD1 TRBV7-2 NA CASSRTPTGYDEQYF TGTGCCAGCAGTCGAACCCCGACAGGGTATGACGAGCAGTACTTC
TRBJ1-2 NA TRBV10-3 NA CAISTGYGYTF TGTGCCATCAGTACAGGCTATGGCTACACCTTC
TRBJ1-4 NA TRBV28 NA CASRGLSGNLGKLFF TGTGCCAGCAGGGGGCTCTCTGGGAATTTGGGGAAACTGTTTTTT
TRBJ1-1 NA TRBV6-2/TRBV6-3 once CASSYPVGGGNTEAFF TGTGCCAGCAGTTACCCAGTTGGAGGGGGGAACACTGAAGCTTTCTTT
TRBJ2-7 NA TRBV19 NA CASSIAGTTAFEQYF TGTGCCAGTAGTATAGCCGGGACCACCGCGTTCGAGCAGTACTTC
TRBJ2-7 NA TRBV28 NA CASSLGGHEQYF TGTGCCAGCAGTTTGGGGGGGCACGAGCAGTACTTC
TRBJ1-2 NA TRBV12-3/TRBV12-4 NA CASSFVAAYGYTF TGTGCCAGCAGTTTCGTGGCAGCCTATGGCTACACCTTC
TRBJ2-7 NA TRBV30 NA CAWSQGSGPYEQYF TGTGCCTGGAGTCAAGGTTCCGGCCCCTACGAGCAGTACTTC
TRBJ2-7 NA TRBV4-1 NA CASSQDSGTWGSGEQYF TGCGCCAGCAGCCAAGATTCGGGGACCTGGGGATCGGGCGAGCAGTACTTC
TRBJ2-7 TRBD1 TRBV30 many CAWDQGDSYEQYF TGTGCCTGGGACCAGGGGGATTCCTACGAGCAGTACTTC
TRBJ2-5 NA TRBV18 NA CASSPDSRAETQYF TGTGCCAGCTCACCCGACTCCAGGGCGGAGACCCAGTACTTC
TRBJ2-4 NA TRBV11-2 NA CASSLEGSNIQYF TGTGCCAGCAGCCTAGAGGGGTCAAACATTCAGTACTTC
TRBJ1-5 TRBD1 TRBV19 NA CASATGAGTQPQHF TGTGCCAGTGCGACAGGGGCCGGAACGCAGCCCCAGCATTTT
TRBJ2-3 NA TRBV7-2 once CASSLVVRGPTDTQYF TGTGCCAGCAGCTTAGTGGTTCGGGGGCCCACAGATACGCAGTATTTT
TRBJ2-2 NA TRBV6-6 NA CASRWDTGELFF TGTGCCAGCAGATGGGACACCGGGGAGCTGTTTTTT
TRBJ2-6 NA TRBV7-2 few CAITPEALTLPTGANVLTF TGTGCCATTACACCCGAGGCGTTGACTCTCCCCACTGGGGCCAACGTCCTGACTTTC
TRBJ2-3 NA TRBV6-5 NA CASSADLPSHTQYF TGTGCCAGCAGCGCGGACTTACCTTCGCATACGCAGTATTTT
TRBJ1-1 NA TRBV15 once CATSRGRGRNTEAFF TGTGCCACCAGCAGGGGCAGGGGTCGGAACACTGAAGCTTTCTTT
TRBJ1-1 NA TRBV19 once CASSIVPVKDTEAFF TGTGCCAGTAGTATAGTCCCGGTGAAGGACACTGAAGCTTTCTTT
TRBJ2-1 NA TRBV6-2/TRBV6-3 NA CASSYTQPGSYNEQFF TGTGCCAGCAGTTACACCCAGCCAGGTTCCTACAATGAGCAGTTCTTC
TRBJ1-3 TRBD1 TRBV7-8 NA CASSLRQGEITSSGNTIYF TGTGCCAGCAGCTTACGACAGGGGGAGATAACCAGCTCTGGAAACACCATATATTTT
TRBJ1-2 TRBD1 TRBV28 NA CASESGQGGGYTF TGTGCCAGCGAATCGGGACAGGGGGGTGGCTACACCTTC
TRBJ1-2 NA TRBV25-1 NA CASSWGRDYGYTF TGTGCCAGCAGTTGGGGTCGGGACTATGGCTACACCTTC
TRBJ1-1 NA TRBV3-1/TRBV3-2 NA CASSQDYPATEAFF TGTGCCAGCAGCCAAGATTATCCGGCTACTGAAGCTTTCTTT
TRBJ1-1 NA TRBV27 NA CASSPRRAGTEAFF TGTGCCAGCAGTCCCCGGCGAGCTGGCACTGAAGCTTTCTTT
TRBJ1-4 TRBD1 TRBV5-1 NA CASSSGQGGEKLFF TGCGCCAGCAGCTCGGGACAGGGAGGCGAAAAACTGTTTTTT
TRBJ1-1 NA TRBV6-2/TRBV6-3 NA CASSSPGLSEAFF TGTGCCAGCAGTTCCCCGGGACTGAGCGAAGCTTTCTTT
TRBJ2-4 NA TRBV7-9 NA CASSLGGAPAKNIQYF TGTGCCAGCAGCTTAGGGGGGGCCCCTGCCAAAAACATTCAGTACTTC
TRBJ2-1 NA TRBV11-2 NA CASSLTPNGYNEQFF TGTGCCAGCAGCTTAACCCCAAATGGGTACAATGAGCAGTTCTTC
TRBJ2-1 TRBD2 TRBV19 NA CASSILGGRADEQFF TGTGCCAGTAGTATACTTGGCGGGAGGGCCGATGAGCAGTTCTTC
TRBJ1-1 NA TRBV27 NA CASRNTRGTEAFF TGTGCCAGCCGAAACACCAGGGGAACTGAAGCTTTCTTT
TRBJ2-7 NA TRBV11-2 NA CASSLNLWPGANEQYF TGTGCCAGCAGCCTAAACCTCTGGCCCGGCGCTAACGAGCAGTACTTC
TRBJ2-2 NA TRBV6-2/TRBV6-3 NA CASSSSGSVGTGELFF TGTGCCAGCAGTTCGAGCGGGTCGGTGGGGACCGGGGAGCTGTTTTTT
TRBJ1-1 NA TRBV7-8 NA CASSLGPGNTEAFF TGTGCCAGCAGCTTAGGACCAGGGAACACTGAAGCTTTCTTT
TRBJ2-7 NA TRBV5-6 NA CASSLAKAPRYEQYF TGTGCCAGCAGCTTGGCCAAAGCGCCACGCTACGAGCAGTACTTC
TRBJ1-1 NA TRBV28 NA CASRPPKGSGTEAFF TGTGCCAGCAGACCGCCGAAGGGTTCGGGCACTGAAGCTTTCTTT
TRBJ1-1 NA TRBV6-5 NA CASSPGSEAFF TGTGCCAGCAGTCCGGGAAGTGAAGCTTTCTTT
TRBJ2-7 NA TRBV7-2 NA CASSFSTYEQYF TGTGCCAGCAGCTTCAGCACCTACGAGCAGTACTTC
TRBJ1-1 NA TRBV4-3 NA CASSQNSRGLNTEAFF TGCGCCAGCAGCCAAAATTCCCGGGGGCTCAACACTGAAGCTTTCTTT
TRBJ1-2 TRBD1 TRBV28 NA CASRDRAYGYTF TGTGCCAGCCGGGACAGGGCCTATGGCTACACCTTC
TRBJ1-6 NA TRBV25-1 NA CASSEASGVLNSPLHF TGTGCCAGCAGTGAAGCCTCAGGTGTGCTCAATTCACCCCTCCACTTT
TRBJ2-1 NA TRBV5-1 few CASKSDASSYNEQFF TGCGCCAGCAAGTCGGACGCAAGCTCCTACAATGAGCAGTTCTTC
TRBJ2-7 TRBD1 TRBV6-6 NA CASVQGTGAYEQYF TGTGCCAGCGTTCAGGGGACAGGGGCCTACGAGCAGTACTTC
TRBJ2-1 TRBD2 TRBV11-2 NA CASSSLAGMGEQFF TGTGCCAGCAGCTCTTTAGCGGGAATGGGTGAGCAGTTCTTC
TRBJ2-1 NA TRBV3-1/TRBV3-2 NA CASSQDGGASYNEQFF TGTGCCAGCAGCCAAGATGGGGGGGCCTCCTACAATGAGCAGTTCTTC
TRBJ2-7 NA TRBV12-3/TRBV12-4 NA CASSLYPRQYF TGTGCCAGCAGTTTATACCCTCGGCAGTACTTC